These 6 T cell receptor beta chains came from one sample sequenced in a study of identical twins. TCRdb called the 5' RACE reads again in MiXCR, with one record for every CDR3 protein. The data contain under 250,000 distinct CDR3 sequences, around 7.6% of them seen just once; the ten biggest clones take up less than 6.5%. These data were likewise used in another study, on yellow fever vaccine responses in identical twins.

Sequenced sample: CD8+ T cells sorted from blood. The receptors were gathered from a woman aged 18 to 35 in good health.

This clonotype turned up a few times. The chain couples TRBV4-1 to TRBJ2-3, with TRBD2 matching over 12 bases. The junction had 8 bases not matched to a gene; V was cut back by 4 bases and J by 3 bases. The CDR3 spans 17 residues. Germline V CDR1 and CDR2: MGHRA, YSYEKL. The CDR3 sequence: CASSLSRTSGETDTQYF. CDR3 DNA sequence: TGCGCCAGCAGCCTGAGCCGGACTAGCGGGGAGACAGATACGCAGTATTTT.

The V call is TRBV5-1, the J call TRBJ2-5, with TRBD1 as a possible D gene (6 bases). The ends were cut back, 1 base at V and 7 bases at J, with 17 bases in the middle. Germline V gene data show CDR1 as SGHRS and CDR2 as YFSETQ. There are 15 residues in the CDR3. The CDR3, as DNA: TGCGCCAGCAGCTTGCAGGCCAGGGGCGACCGGACCCAGTACTTC. Translation: CASSLQARGDRTQYF.

This clonotype was counted between two and nine times. The chain employs TRBV5-1 and TRBJ2-4; 10 positions agree with TRBD1. From germline, CDR1 is SGHRS and CDR2 YFSETQ. This CDR3 comprises 15 residues. Germline trimming cut 2 bases from V and 8 bases from J; bases unmatched to any gene: 7. The CDR3 region has the DNA TGCGCCAGCAGCTTCGGGACAGGGGTAATGGACATTCAGTACTTC. Its translation is CASSFGTGVMDIQYF.

In its sample, this clonotype was seen many times. This chain uses TRBV6-6 with TRBJ2-2; D not certain. CDR3 length equals 11 residues. From germline, CDR1 is MNHNY and CDR2 SVGAGI (reference sequence). V lost 8 bases, J lost 3 bases, and 4 bases lay in between. Here the CDR3 DNA reads TGTGCCAGCGGATACACCGGGGAGCTGTTTTTT. Residues: CASGYTGELFF.

This clonotype was picked up a small number of times. This chain uses TRBV12-3 or TRBV12-4 with TRBJ1-2; TRBD1 aligns across 7 bases. The CDR3 spans 14 residues. J lost 5 bases, V lost 4 bases, and 7 bases had no gene match. CDR3: CASSSRTGIYGYTF. CDR3 DNA sequence: TGTGCCAGCAGTTCCCGGACAGGAATATATGGCTACACCTTC.

In nucleotides, the CDR3 is TGCAGTGCTAGATCCCTCACTAGCGGGGGGACGTACAATGAGCAGTTCTTC. Its translation: CSARSLTSGGTYNEQFF. This chain connects TRBV20-1 to TRBJ2-1; 12 nucleotides align to TRBD2. Germline assignment: CDR1 DFQATT and CDR2 SNEGSKA (reference sequence). Losses at the gene ends were 2 bases for V and 4 bases for J; bases not matched to a gene: 9. This CDR3 is built from 17 residues.